A selection of T cell receptor beta chains follows, all from one sample in a study of cytomegalovirus exposure and HLA in healthy donors. Sequenced by immunoSEQ multiplex PCR; TCRdb stores in-frame clones only, minus some. Among roughly 100,000 clones listed, around 75% were seen once. The specimen sequenced was PBMCs. All receptors come from a young man in good health and CMV-seronegative. The CDR3 runs from the conserved cysteine through the conserved F or W.

v_gene	j_gene	CDR3aa
TRBV11-1	TRBJ2-1	CASSLGGGGNNEQFF
TRBV7-9	TRBJ2-7	CASGMDSTYEQYF
TRBV4-1	TRBJ2-1	CASSQLPSGDEQFF
TRBV27	TRBJ2-1	CASRPPGLEPYNEQFF
TRBV5-4	TRBJ2-5	CASSLASGGAVTQYF
TRBV27	TRBJ2-7	CASSLDRGYEQYF
TRBV9	TRBJ2-1	CASSLRTDDEQFF
TRBV6-1	TRBJ1-5	CASRPTWSNQPQHF
TRBV30	TRBJ2-7	CAWSAIGDEQYF
TRBV7-3	TRBJ2-1	CASSGERGDEQFF
TRBV5-1	TRBJ2-7	CASSLTSGGYPYEQYF
TRBV28	TRBJ2-2	CASSSPGLSTGELFF
TRBV19	TRBJ2-7	CASSADSYEQYF
TRBV30	TRBJ2-7	CAWNAPGQGVGQYF
TRBV18	TRBJ1-6	CASSLAGTANSPLHF
TRBV14	TRBJ1-1	CASSQWGQAFFF
TRBV19	TRBJ1-5	CASSTDRDGQPQHF
TRBV2	TRBJ2-7	CATGAIINYEQYF
TRBV7-8	TRBJ1-3	CASSPRWDLGNTIYF
TRBV6-5	TRBJ1-2	CASSYSTGFGYTF
TRBV7-2	TRBJ1-1	CASSGRADTEAFF
TRBV13	TRBJ2-2	CASSLTLVLATGELFF
TRBV5-4	TRBJ2-3	CASSLNFRGTVSTDTQYF
TRBV9	TRBJ1-3	CASGTGFSGNTIYF
TRBV4-3	-	CASSPGTGTSYEQYF
TRBV7-7	TRBJ2-5	CASSRGLAGGRETQYF